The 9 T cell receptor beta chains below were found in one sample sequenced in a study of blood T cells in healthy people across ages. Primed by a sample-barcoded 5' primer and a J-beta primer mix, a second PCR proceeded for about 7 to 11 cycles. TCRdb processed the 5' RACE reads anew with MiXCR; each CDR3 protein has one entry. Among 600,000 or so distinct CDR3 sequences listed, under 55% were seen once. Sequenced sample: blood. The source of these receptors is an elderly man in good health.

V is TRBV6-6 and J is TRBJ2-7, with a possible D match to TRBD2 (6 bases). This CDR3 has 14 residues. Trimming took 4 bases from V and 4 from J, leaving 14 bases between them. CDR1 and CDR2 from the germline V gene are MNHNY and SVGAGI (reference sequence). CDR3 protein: CASSSPGVSYEQYF. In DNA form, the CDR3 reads TGTGCCAGCAGTTCTCCGGGAGTTTCTTACGAGCAGTACTTC.

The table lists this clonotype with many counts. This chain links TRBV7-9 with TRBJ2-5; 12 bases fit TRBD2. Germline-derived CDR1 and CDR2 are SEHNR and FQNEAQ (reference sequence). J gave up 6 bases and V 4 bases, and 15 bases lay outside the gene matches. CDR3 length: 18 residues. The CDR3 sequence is CASSYWPRRTSGKKTQYF. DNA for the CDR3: TGTGCCAGCAGCTACTGGCCTCGGCGGACTAGCGGGAAGAAGACCCAGTACTTC. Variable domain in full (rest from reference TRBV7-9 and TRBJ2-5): DTGVSQNPRHKITKRGQNVTFRCDPISEHNRLYWYRQTLGQGPEFLTYFQNEAQLEKSRLLSDRFSAERPKGSFSTLEIQRTEQGDSAMYLCASSYWPRRTSGKKTQYFGPGTRLLVL.

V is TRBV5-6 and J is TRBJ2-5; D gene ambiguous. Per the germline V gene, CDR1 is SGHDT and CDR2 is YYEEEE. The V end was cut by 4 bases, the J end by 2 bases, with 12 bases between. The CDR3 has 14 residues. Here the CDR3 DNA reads TGTGCCAGCAGCGCGCGGTTTTGGCAAGAGACCCAGTACTTC. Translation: CASSARFWQETQYF.

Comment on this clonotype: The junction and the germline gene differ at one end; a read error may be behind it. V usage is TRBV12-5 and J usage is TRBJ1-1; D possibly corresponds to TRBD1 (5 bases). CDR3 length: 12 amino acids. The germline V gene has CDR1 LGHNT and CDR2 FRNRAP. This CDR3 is CASGLGLSEAFF. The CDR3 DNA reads TGTGCTAGTGGCTTGGGACTGAGTGAAGCTTTCTTT.

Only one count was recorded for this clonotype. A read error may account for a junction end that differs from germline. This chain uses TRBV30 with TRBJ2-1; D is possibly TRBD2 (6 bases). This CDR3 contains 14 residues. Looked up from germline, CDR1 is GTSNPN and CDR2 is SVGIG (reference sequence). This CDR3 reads CARRGGTFYNEQFF. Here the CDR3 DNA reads TGTGCCAGGAGGGGCGGGACTTTTTACAATGAGCAGTTCTTC.

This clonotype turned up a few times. The CDR3 loop reads CASSLTGLDLGEQFF. In DNA, the CDR3 is TGTGCCAGCAGCCTAACTGGACTGGACCTAGGGGAGCAGTTCTTC. V is TRBV7-2 and J is TRBJ2-1, with D perhaps TRBD2 (5 bases). CDR1 and CDR2 from the germline V gene are SGHTA and FQGNSA. The CDR3 extends over 15 amino acids. Trimming left V 5 bases short and J 10 bases short, with 21 bases between.

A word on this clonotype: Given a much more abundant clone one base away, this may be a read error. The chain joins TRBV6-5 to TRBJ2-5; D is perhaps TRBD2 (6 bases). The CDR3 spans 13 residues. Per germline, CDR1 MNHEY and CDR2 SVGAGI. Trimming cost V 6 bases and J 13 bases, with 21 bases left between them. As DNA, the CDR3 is TGTGCCAGCAGCCCCAGTCGTTGGGGGGATCGGTACTTC. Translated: CASSPSRWGDRYF.

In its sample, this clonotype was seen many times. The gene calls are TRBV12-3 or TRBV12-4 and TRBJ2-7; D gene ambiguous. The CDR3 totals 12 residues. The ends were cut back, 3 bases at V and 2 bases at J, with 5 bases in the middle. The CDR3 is CASSFGPYEQYF. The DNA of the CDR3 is TGTGCCAGCAGTTTCGGTCCCTACGAGCAGTACTTC.

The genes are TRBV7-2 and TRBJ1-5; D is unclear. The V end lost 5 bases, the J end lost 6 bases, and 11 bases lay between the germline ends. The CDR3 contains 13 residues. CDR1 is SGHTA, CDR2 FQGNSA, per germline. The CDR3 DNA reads TGTGCCAGCAGCCAGGACGAGATTCAGCCCCAGCATTTT. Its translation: CASSQDEIQPQHF.